This T cell receptor (beta chain) was found in a study of early T cells in non-severe SARS-CoV-2 infection. This clonotype was detected a few times. The length of the CDR3 is 18 residues. Trimming removed 4 bases at V and 5 bases at J, with 24 bases between. Germline CDR1 SGHKS, CDR2 YYEKEE (reference sequence). MiXCR, run by TCRdb on the 5' RACE reads, gives a single entry per CDR3 protein. This sample has approximately 69,000 distinct CDR3 sequences, with roughly a tenth found just once. Sequenced material: whole blood. The receptor was isolated from an adult who was a healthcare worker with PCR-confirmed SARS-CoV-2 infection or an uninfected control (not recorded which). This rearrangement joins TRBV5-5 to TRBJ2-2, with D possibly called TRBD1 or TRBD2 (6 bases each). In DNA, the CDR3 is TGTGCCAGCAGCATGGGGGCCGGGGGACAATATTTAACCGGGGAGCTGTTTTTT. Translation gives CASSMGAGGQYLTGELFF.